Each of the 22 T cell receptor beta chains below was sequenced from the same sample in a study of blood T cell repertoires in COVID-19. Repertoires were generated with immunoSEQ multiplex PCR, while TCRdb's copy carries only in-frame clones and drops some. The data hold 200,000 to 250,000 clones, with around 89% observed a single time. What was sequenced was peripheral blood. These TCRs come from a man between 25 and 39 years old with COVID-19, enrolled during active disease.

This chain joins TRBV6-5 and TRBJ2-7; D might be TRBD1 (6 bases). Deletions cut 6 bases from V and 2 bases from J, with 17 bases between. This CDR3 contains 15 residues. The germline gives CDR1 MNHEY, CDR2 SVGAGI. CDR3 sequence: CASRSPGQTTYEQYF. For the CDR3, the DNA is TGTGCCAGCAGGTCTCCGGGACAAACCACCTACGAGCAGTACTTC.

The rearrangement uses TRBV28 and TRBJ2-1; the match to TRBD2 covers 8 bases. Germline loops: CDR1 MDHEN, CDR2 SYDVKM. The CDR3 runs to 15 residues. V was clipped by 6 bases and J by 8 bases; unmatched bases: 12. The CDR3 loop is CASSSGPTSAYEQFF. CDR3 in DNA: TGTGCCAGCAGCTCGGGGCCGACTAGCGCGTATGAGCAGTTCTTC.

The chain combines TRBV7-2 with TRBJ1-2, with 12 bases matching TRBD1. The germline gives CDR1 SGHTA, CDR2 FQGNSA. The CDR3 is 15 residues long. V lost 0 bases, J lost 6 bases, and 2 bases stayed unmatched. Written as DNA, the CDR3 is TGTGCCAGCAGCTTAGCGTGGGACAGGGGGCATGGCTACACCTTC. This encodes CASSLAWDRGHGYTF. Complete variable domain (other parts from reference TRBV7-2 and TRBJ1-2): GAGVSQSPSNKVTEKGKDVELRCDPISGHTALYWYRQSLGQGLEFLIYFQGNSAPDKSGLPSDRFSAERTGGSVSTLTIQRTQQEDSAVYLCASSLAWDRGHGYTFGSGTRLTVV.

The sample holds one count of this clone. The J gene is TRBJ2-5, the V gene TRBV18; D call uncertain. Per germline, CDR1 KGHSH and CDR2 LQKENI. V was shortened by 3 bases and J by 1 base, with 12 bases between the two germline ends. The CDR3 extends over 15 amino acids. The CDR3 DNA follows: TGTGCCAGCTCACCTTCAACCTTAGCCCAAGAGACCCAGTACTTC. Protein product: CASSPSTLAQETQYF. Full variable domain (rest looked up from reference TRBV18 and TRBJ2-5): NAGVMQNPRHLVRRRGQEARLRCSPMKGHSHVYWYRQLPEEGLKFMVYLQKENIIDESGMPKERFSAEFPKEGPSILRIQQVVRGDSAAYFCASSPSTLAQETQYFGPGTRLLVL.

The chain has TRBV24-1 and TRBJ1-2; D gene unclear. V was shortened by 3 bases and J by 1 base, with 11 bases between the two germline ends. Germline-derived CDR1 and CDR2 are KGHDR and SFDVKD. This CDR3 comprises 15 residues. CDR3 in amino acids: CATSDMTLNNYGYTF. In nucleotides, the CDR3 is TGTGCCACCAGTGATATGACATTAAATAACTATGGCTACACCTTC.

The V gene is TRBV18, the J gene TRBJ2-7, with a weak D call TRBD2 (5 bases). The CDR3 loop spans 15 amino acids. V lost 6 bases to trimming and J lost 2 bases, with 17 bases between them. Looked up from germline, CDR1 is KGHSH and CDR2 is LQKENI. The CDR3, as DNA: TGTGCCAGCTCCGAGGGAGTCGTCGGCCCCTACGAGCAGTACTTC. As protein: CASSEGVVGPYEQYF.

The chain is built from TRBV4-3 and TRBJ2-1; TRBD2 agrees at 7 bases. Germline assignment: CDR1 LGHNA and CDR2 YSLEER. J gave up 4 bases and V 0 bases, and 3 bases lay outside the gene matches. This CDR3 has 15 amino acids. CDR3 sequence: CASSQELAAYNEQFF. In DNA form, the CDR3 reads TGCGCCAGCAGCCAAGAGCTAGCGGCGTACAATGAGCAGTTCTTC.

The V and J genes are TRBV4-3 and TRBJ2-1; D perhaps matches TRBD2 (6 bases). V lost 3 bases and J lost 5, with 11 bases in between. This CDR3 is 14 amino acids long. CDR1 and CDR2 (germline): LGHNA, YSLEER. CDR3 amino acids: CASSHLGSNNEQFF. The CDR3 DNA reads TGCGCCAGCAGCCATCTCGGGAGTAACAATGAGCAGTTCTTC.

The chain combines TRBV6-1 with TRBJ1-4, with unresolved D. The germline V and J ends were trimmed by 3 bases and 4 bases, with 12 bases remaining between them. CDR3 size: 15 residues. Per germline, CDR1 MNHNS and CDR2 SASEGT. Here the CDR3 reads CASSERSLVNEKLFF. The CDR3 DNA is TGTGCCAGCAGTGAGCGGTCACTCGTTAATGAAAAACTGTTTTTT.

The chain combines TRBV5-4 with TRBJ2-5; possibly TRBD2 for D (5 bases). The germline gives CDR1 SGHNT, CDR2 YYREEE (reference sequence). V lost 0 bases, J lost 5 bases, and 14 bases lay in between. This CDR3 region has 15 residues. This chain's CDR3 is CASSLEPRRMETQYF. The CDR3 DNA sequence: TGTGCCAGCAGCTTGGAGCCCAGGAGGATGGAGACCCAGTACTTC.

This sequence joins TRBV18 and TRBJ1-1, with TRBD1 matching over 9 bases. Germline V gives CDR1 KGHSH, CDR2 LQKENI. V shed 0 bases, J shed 0 bases, and the junction held 5 bases outside the gene matches. The CDR3 covers 17 residues. The CDR3 DNA reads as TGTGCCAGCTCACCACCTGACAGGGGGATCATGAACACTGAAGCTTTCTTT. Amino acid sequence: CASSPPDRGIMNTEAFF.

This chain uses TRBV30 with TRBJ1-2; D may be TRBD1 (6 bases). This CDR3 has 16 residues. Germline V gene data show CDR1 as GTSNPN and CDR2 as SVGIG (reference sequence). Trimming shortened V by 0 bases and J by 2 bases, and 16 bases separated the two germline ends. CDR3 amino acids: CAWSVGFRGANYGYTF. Here the CDR3 DNA reads TGTGCCTGGAGTGTAGGGTTCAGGGGAGCAAACTATGGCTACACCTTC.

This rearrangement joins TRBV20-1 to TRBJ2-3, with D unresolved. Germline CDR1 is DFQATT and CDR2 is SNEGSKA (reference sequence). The CDR3 runs to 12 residues. V was cut by 3 bases and J by 6 bases, with 10 bases left in between. CDR3 nucleotide sequence: TGCAGTGCTAGTGGTTACATGGATACGCAGTATTTT. As protein: CSASGYMDTQYF.

This chain joins TRBV9 and TRBJ2-2; 10 bases fit TRBD2. This CDR3 is 16 amino acids long. The ends lost 0 bases at V and 5 bases at J; junction bases unmatched: 4. The V gene's germline CDR1 is SGDLS and CDR2 YYNGEE. DNA for the CDR3: TGTGCCAGCAGCGTAGTTGGAGCGGGGGGGACCGGGGAGCTGTTTTTT. Translating it yields CASSVVGAGGTGELFF.

The V and J genes are TRBV5-1 and TRBJ1-2, with 7 positions matching TRBD1. Germline CDR1 SGHRS, CDR2 YFSETQ. V dropped 3 bases and J dropped 8; count of bases not matched to a gene: 13. This CDR3 region has 15 residues. CDR3 in DNA: TGCGCCAGCAGCTCAGACAGGGTGATTGAGCAGGGCTACACCTTC. Protein: CASSSDRVIEQGYTF.

The chain is built from TRBV13 and TRBJ1-4; perhaps TRBD1 as D (5 bases). The V end lost 2 bases, the J end lost 7 bases, and 11 bases lay between the germline ends. The CDR3 has 14 residues. Germline-derived CDR1 and CDR2 are PRHDT and FYEKMQ (reference sequence). CDR3 loop: CASSLWGGAEKLFF. The CDR3 DNA is TGTGCCAGCAGCTTATGGGGCGGGGCTGAAAAACTGTTTTTT.

The gene calls are TRBV5-1 and TRBJ2-7, with 12 nucleotides matching TRBD2. Germline CDR1 and CDR2: SGHRS and YFSETQ. V shed 3 bases, J shed 2 bases, and the junction held 6 bases outside the gene matches. The CDR3 contains 16 residues. CDR3 sequence: CASSSGLAGPAYEQYF. The CDR3, as DNA: TGCGCCAGCAGCTCGGGACTAGCGGGTCCCGCCTACGAGCAGTACTTC.

V and J are TRBV4-1 and TRBJ2-1; 7 bases fit TRBD1. This CDR3 comprises 15 residues. Germline V lookup: CDR1 MGHRA, CDR2 YSYEKL. The J segment lost 5 bases and the V segment lost 0 bases, leaving 4 bases of the junction unmatched. The CDR3 region has the DNA TGCGCCAGCAGCCAAGAGGAGACAGGGCACAATGAGCAGTTCTTC. Translating gives CASSQEETGHNEQFF.

As regards this clone: Within the sample, other DNA sequences also encode this same CDR3. The V call is TRBV5-4, the J call TRBJ1-2, with 7 bases that match TRBD1. CDR3 length: 13 residues. V was pared by 4 bases and J by 3 bases, with 3 bases of the junction left unmatched. The germline V gene encodes CDR1 SGHNT and CDR2 YYREEE (reference sequence). Here the CDR3 DNA reads TGTGCCAGCAGCCCCGACAGGGACTATGGCTACACCTTC. This gives the protein CASSPDRDYGYTF.

The chain carries TRBV7-8 and TRBJ1-1; D is ambiguous. Germline V gene sequence: CDR1 SGHVS, CDR2 FQNEAQ. This CDR3 is 13 amino acids long. The germline V and J ends were trimmed by 2 bases and 5 bases, with 9 bases remaining between them. The CDR3 region has the DNA TGTGCCAGCAGCTTACCCCAGGCGACTGAAGCTTTCTTT. Translation gives CASSLPQATEAFF.

The chain carries TRBV19 and TRBJ2-7; 14 positions agree with TRBD2. V shed 3 bases, J shed 6 bases, and the junction held 10 bases outside the gene matches. The germline V gene encodes CDR1 LNHDA and CDR2 SQIVND (reference sequence). This CDR3 is built from 17 residues. The CDR3 nucleotides read TGTGCCAGTAGTATGATCCGACTAGCGGGAGGGAACGCCGAGCAGTACTTC. This sequence encodes CASSMIRLAGGNAEQYF.

This sequence joins TRBV19 and TRBJ2-4, with TRBD2 as a possible D gene (5 bases). This CDR3 has 14 residues. V was cut by 8 bases and J by 2 bases, with 13 bases left in between. Germline V lookup: CDR1 LNHDA, CDR2 SQIVND (reference sequence). The CDR3 sequence: CASHEGRSKNIQYF. For the CDR3, the DNA is TGTGCCAGTCATGAGGGCCGTTCCAAAAACATTCAGTACTTC.